Each of the 3 T cell receptor beta chains below was sequenced from the same sample in a study of control samples from healthy donors and cancer patients (dated by TCRdb to the early 2020s). Library preparation was by the immunoSEQ multiplex PCR assay. TCRdb re-hosts the immuneACCESS table, in-frame sequences only. Its copies lack some clones; in the studies checked, an unresolved V gene accounts for under half of them, and the cause for the rest is not known. For this sample there are 120,000 or so clones; more than 75% appear just once. Roughly 3% of the sample is taken by the ten largest. The sequenced sample consisted of blood. Receptor source: a man aged 55 to 70 in good health.

The rearrangement joins TRBV4-1 to TRBJ1-4; 7 bases agree with TRBD1. The V segment lost 0 bases and the J segment 8 bases; nucleotides outside the gene matches: 3. The CDR3 runs to 14 residues. Germline CDR1 is MGHRA and CDR2 is YSYEKL. CDR3 sequence reads: CASSQDQGGEKLFF. In nucleotides, the CDR3 is TGCGCCAGCAGCCAAGATCAAGGGGGCGAAAAACTGTTTTTT.

This clone was detected a few times. The rearrangement uses TRBV6-1 and TRBJ2-5, with unresolved D. The ends were cut back, 1 base at V and 1 base at J, with 7 bases in the middle. Germline CDR1 and CDR2: MNHNS and SASEGT. The CDR3 runs to 14 residues. CDR3: CASSEGLSQETQYF. CDR3 DNA: TGTGCCAGCAGTGAAGGCCTTTCCCAAGAGACCCAGTACTTC.

The chain links TRBV2 to TRBJ1-5; 7 positions match TRBD1. CDR3 length: 17 amino acids. V dropped 3 bases and J dropped 4; count of bases not matched to a gene: 12. Germline V gene lookup returns CDR1 SNHLY and CDR2 FYNNEI. This CDR3 reads CASSDSGGTVSNQPQHF. The CDR3 nucleotides read TGTGCCAGCAGTGACTCAGGAGGGACAGTCTCTAATCAGCCCCAGCATTTT. The variable domain in full, with the rest retrieved from reference TRBV2 and TRBJ1-5, is EPEVTQTPSHQVTQMGQEVILRCVPISNHLYFYWYRQILGQKVEFLVSFYNNEISEKSEIFDDQFSVERPDGSNFTLKIRSTKLEDSAMYFCASSDSGGTVSNQPQHFGDGTRLSIL.